Following are 14 T cell receptor beta chains from one sample sequenced in a study of response to subunit inactivated influenza vaccine. TCRdb re-derived calls from the RT-PCR reads in MiXCR, one entry per CDR3 protein. The repertoire consists of fewer than 250,000 distinct CDR3 sequences, with under 15% occurring once and the leading ten covering about 26%. Sequences were derived from CD8+ T cells sorted from PBMCs, sampled around 5 days after vaccination. The receptors were gathered from a man in his forties or fifties who received an inactivated influenza vaccine.

The gene calls are TRBV21-1 and TRBJ1-1. TRBV21-1 is designated a pseudogene. The CDR3 consists of 14 residues. The CDR3 sequence: CASSRRGSRTEAFF. Written as DNA, the CDR3 is TGTGCCAGCAGCAGACGAGGAAGTCGGACTGAAGCTTTCTTT.

The sample holds a few counts of this clonotype. The chain uses TRBV20-1 and TRBJ1-1; D is unresolved. V lost 4 bases, J lost 2 bases, and 11 bases lay in between. CDR1 and CDR2 from the germline V gene are DFQATT and SNEGSKA (reference sequence). This CDR3 comprises 13 residues. CDR3: CSATRLYNTEAFF. The DNA for the CDR3 is TGCAGTGCTACCAGGTTATACAACACTGAAGCTTTCTTT.

The V and J genes are TRBV4-3 and TRBJ1-1; TRBD1 might be the D (6 bases). This CDR3 region has 15 residues. CDR1 is LGHNA and CDR2 is YSLEER in the germline V gene. V was cut by 1 base and J by 1 base, with 10 bases left in between. In nucleotides, the CDR3 is TGCGCCAGCAGCCAAGTTTGGACAGCGAACACTGAAGCTTTCTTT. It yields the protein CASSQVWTANTEAFF.

In this sample, this clonotype turned up a few times. This chain joins TRBV7-9 and TRBJ1-3, with 7 bases identical to TRBD1. The CDR3 spans 16 residues. The ends lost 5 bases at V and 1 base at J; junction bases unmatched: 8. Per the germline V gene, CDR1 is SEHNR and CDR2 is FQNEAQ (reference sequence). CDR3 sequence: CASSEQGEVSGNTIYF. CDR3 nucleotide sequence: TGTGCCAGCAGCGAGCAGGGGGAAGTTTCTGGAAACACCATATATTTT.

The J gene is TRBJ2-5, the V gene TRBV30, with 8 bases matching TRBD2. V shed 4 bases and J 4 bases; nucleotides not matched to a gene: 5. This CDR3 is built from 13 residues. CDR1 GTSNPN and CDR2 SVGIG come from the germline V gene (reference sequence). The CDR3 nucleotides read TGTGCCTGGACCCCGGGAGGGGTAGAGACCCAGTACTTC. Translated, it gives CAWTPGGVETQYF.

The V call is TRBV3-1, the J call TRBJ2-7; 14 nucleotides match TRBD2. Germline V CDR1 and CDR2: LGHDT, YNNKEL (reference sequence). This CDR3 is built from 19 residues. With 4 bases clipped from V and 1 base from J, the junction kept 12 bases outside the gene matches. The DNA for the CDR3 is TGTGCCAGCAGCCCTGATCACACCGGGACTAGCGGGAGATCCTACGAGCAGTACTTC. Translated, it gives CASSPDHTGTSGRSYEQYF.

This clonotype was counted a few times. The J gene is TRBJ2-1, the V gene TRBV6-5; D gene uncertain. CDR1 is MNHEY and CDR2 is SVGAGI in the germline V gene. Trimming pared 0 bases from V and 9 bases from J, leaving 9 bases between. The CDR3 covers 13 residues. In DNA, the CDR3 is TGTGCCAGCAGTTACTCAGGAGATGGTGAGCAGTTCTTC. Translated: CASSYSGDGEQFF.

The rearrangement links TRBV9 to TRBJ2-5; D is uncertain. The CDR3 totals 14 residues. Germline CDR1 reads SGDLS; CDR2 reads YYNGEE. V was pared by 0 bases and J by 1 base, with 7 bases between. CDR3 sequence reads: CASSVGQGQETQYF. The DNA for the CDR3 is TGTGCCAGCAGCGTAGGGCAAGGCCAAGAGACCCAGTACTTC.

The genes are TRBV4-3 and TRBJ2-7; TRBD2 is a possible D gene (6 bases). This CDR3 comprises 14 residues. Germline CDR1 reads LGHNA; CDR2 reads YSLEER. V was shortened by 4 bases and J by 0 bases, with 10 bases between the two germline ends. The CDR3, as DNA: TGCGCCAGCAGCCGGGGGGAAGGCTCCTACGAGCAGTACTTC. This encodes CASSRGEGSYEQYF.

The chain carries TRBV6-2 or TRBV6-3 and TRBJ2-7; unclear D gene. V was clipped by 3 bases and J by 3 bases, with 12 bases between them. This CDR3 is built from 14 residues. The germline V gene encodes CDR1 MNHEY and CDR2 SVGEGT. The CDR3 nucleotides are TGTGCCAGCAGTTATGGCTTCATAAACTACGAGCAGTACTTC. It codes for CASSYGFINYEQYF.

In DNA, the CDR3 is TGCGCCAGCAGCCAAGCGGGGCAGGCAGGGGGCGCGATGAATGAAAAACTGTTTTTT. It specifies CASSQAGQAGGAMNEKLFF. V is TRBV4-3 and J is TRBJ1-4, with 8 bases identical to TRBD1. After removal of 1 base from V and 5 bases from J, the junction contained 15 bases not matched to a gene. The germline V gene encodes CDR1 LGHNA and CDR2 YSLEER. The CDR3 sequence is 19 residues long.

The CDR3 here is CASSGVRAYGYTF. The CDR3 DNA reads as TGTGCCAGCAGTGGGGTTCGGGCGTATGGCTACACCTTC. V is TRBV27 and J is TRBJ1-2; D not certain. V shed 5 bases and J shed 5 bases, with 12 bases lying between them. CDR3 size: 13 residues. In germline, CDR1 is MNHEY, CDR2 SMNVEV (reference sequence).

This chain joins TRBV28 and TRBJ2-3; 9 nucleotides agree with TRBD1. V lost 6 bases to trimming and J lost 2 bases; unmatched junction nucleotides: 9. This CDR3 spans 16 amino acids. Germline CDR1 MDHEN, CDR2 SYDVKM. The CDR3 spells CASRLRDRVITDTQYF. In DNA, the CDR3 is TGTGCCAGCAGACTCCGGGACAGGGTGATCACAGATACGCAGTATTTT.

This clonotype has at least ten counts. The rearrangement joins TRBV7-8 to TRBJ2-1, with D possibly matching TRBD2 (5 bases). The CDR3 is 15 residues long. With 3 bases removed from V and 2 bases from J, the gap between germline ends came to 11 bases. The germline gives CDR1 SGHVS, CDR2 FQNEAQ. The CDR3: CASSFAGTTYNEQFF. CDR3 DNA sequence: TGTGCCAGCAGCTTTGCGGGCACTACCTACAATGAGCAGTTCTTC.